A single sample gave rise to the 2 T cell receptor beta chains below, sequenced in a study of blood T cells in healthy people across ages. The second PCR ran about 6 to 11 cycles with a sample-barcoded 5' primer and J-beta primers. TCRdb analysed the 5' RACE reads with MiXCR anew, one entry per CDR3 protein. The data show some 670,000 distinct CDR3 sequences, roughly half seen once. Material: blood. The receptors originated from a woman older than 75 in good health.

On this clonotype: The junction and the germline gene differ at one end; a read error may be behind it. V usage is TRBV2 and J usage is TRBJ1-5; 10 positions match TRBD1. This CDR3 comprises 16 residues. Germline lookup yields CDR1 SNHLY and CDR2 FYNNEI. CDR3 sequence: CACRGTGANSNQPQHF. DNA of the CDR3: TGTGCCTGCAGGGGGACAGGGGCCAATAGCAATCAGCCCCAGCATTTT.

This clonotype was recorded a few times. The chain carries TRBV3-1 and TRBJ1-3, with a tentative D call TRBD1 (5 bases). Germline V CDR1 and CDR2: LGHDT, YNNKEL (reference sequence). The CDR3 is made up of 14 amino acids. V shed 3 bases and J shed 1 base, with 7 bases lying between them. The CDR3: CASSQQGSGNTIYF. CDR3 DNA sequence: TGTGCCAGCAGCCAGCAGGGTTCTGGAAACACCATATATTTT.